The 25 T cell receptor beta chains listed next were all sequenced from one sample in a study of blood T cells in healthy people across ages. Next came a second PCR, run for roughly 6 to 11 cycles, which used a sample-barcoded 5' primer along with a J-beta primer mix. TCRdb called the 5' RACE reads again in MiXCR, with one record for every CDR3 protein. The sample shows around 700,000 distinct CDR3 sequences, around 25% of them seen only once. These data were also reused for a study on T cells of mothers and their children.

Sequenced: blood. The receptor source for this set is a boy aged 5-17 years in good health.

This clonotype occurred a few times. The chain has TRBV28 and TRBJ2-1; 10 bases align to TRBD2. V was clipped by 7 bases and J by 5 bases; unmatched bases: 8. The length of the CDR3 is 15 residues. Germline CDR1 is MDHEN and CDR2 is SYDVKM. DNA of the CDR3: TGTGCCAGCAAGGGTATAGGACTAGCGGACAATGAGCAGTTCTTC. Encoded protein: CASKGIGLADNEQFF.

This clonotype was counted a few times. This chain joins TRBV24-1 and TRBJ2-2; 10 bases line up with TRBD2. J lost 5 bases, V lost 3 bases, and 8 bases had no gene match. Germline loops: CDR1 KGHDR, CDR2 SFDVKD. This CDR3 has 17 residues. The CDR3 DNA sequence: TGTGCCACCAGTGATCCAGTCGCTAGCGGGAGAACCGGGGAGCTGTTTTTT. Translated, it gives CATSDPVASGRTGELFF.

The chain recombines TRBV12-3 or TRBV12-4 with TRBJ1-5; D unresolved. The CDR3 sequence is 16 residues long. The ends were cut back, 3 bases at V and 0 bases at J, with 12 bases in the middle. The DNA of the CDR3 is TGTGCCAGCAGTTTCTGGGGATCTTATAGCAATCAGCCCCAGCATTTT. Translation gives CASSFWGSYSNQPQHF.

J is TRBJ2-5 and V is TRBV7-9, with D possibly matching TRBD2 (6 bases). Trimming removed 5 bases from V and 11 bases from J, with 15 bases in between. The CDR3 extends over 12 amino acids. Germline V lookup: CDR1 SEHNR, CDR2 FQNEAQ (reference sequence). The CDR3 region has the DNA TGTGCCAGCAGCCCACGGGGGACCCAGCAGTACTTC. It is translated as CASSPRGTQQYF.

The CDR3: CATKAGYNEQFF. In DNA form, the CDR3 reads TGTGCCACTAAGGCAGGGTACAATGAGCAGTTCTTC. The V gene is TRBV15, the J gene TRBJ2-7, with D maybe TRBD1 (5 bases). The DNA end favors TRBJ2-1, so the J call may be wrong. Germline V lookup: CDR1 LNHNV, CDR2 YYDKDF (reference sequence). The length of the CDR3 is 12 residues.

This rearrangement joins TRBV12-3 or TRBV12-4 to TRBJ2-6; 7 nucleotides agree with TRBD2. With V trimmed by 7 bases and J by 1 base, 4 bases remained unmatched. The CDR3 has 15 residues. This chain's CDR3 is CASTWGGSGANVLTF. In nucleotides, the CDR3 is TGTGCCAGCACCTGGGGGGGGTCTGGGGCCAACGTCCTGACTTTC.

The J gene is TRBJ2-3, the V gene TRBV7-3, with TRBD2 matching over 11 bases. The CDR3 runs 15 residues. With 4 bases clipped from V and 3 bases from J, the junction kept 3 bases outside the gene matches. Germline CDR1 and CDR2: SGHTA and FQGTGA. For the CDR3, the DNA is TGTGCCAGCAGCTCACTAGCGGGGGTAACAGATACGCAGTATTTT. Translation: CASSSLAGVTDTQYF.

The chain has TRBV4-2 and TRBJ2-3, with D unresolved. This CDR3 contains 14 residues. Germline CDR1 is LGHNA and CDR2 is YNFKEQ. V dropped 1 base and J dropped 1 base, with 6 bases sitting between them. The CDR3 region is CASSQGSGTDTQYF. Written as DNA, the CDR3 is TGTGCCAGCAGCCAAGGGTCCGGCACAGATACGCAGTATTTT.

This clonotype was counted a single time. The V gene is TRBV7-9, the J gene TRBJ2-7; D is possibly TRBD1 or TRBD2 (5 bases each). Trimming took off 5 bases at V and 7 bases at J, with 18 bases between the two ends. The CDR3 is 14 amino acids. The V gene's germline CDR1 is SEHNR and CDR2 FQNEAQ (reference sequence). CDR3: CASSLTGTWDEQYF. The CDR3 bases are TGTGCCAGCAGCCTAACCGGGACCTGGGATGAGCAGTACTTC.

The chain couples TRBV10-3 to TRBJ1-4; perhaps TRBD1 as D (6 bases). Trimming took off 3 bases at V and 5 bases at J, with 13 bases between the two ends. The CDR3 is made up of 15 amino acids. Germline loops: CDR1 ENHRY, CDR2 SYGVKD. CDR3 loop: CAISDGGRLNEKLFF. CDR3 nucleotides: TGTGCCATCAGTGACGGGGGGCGACTCAATGAAAAACTGTTTTTT.

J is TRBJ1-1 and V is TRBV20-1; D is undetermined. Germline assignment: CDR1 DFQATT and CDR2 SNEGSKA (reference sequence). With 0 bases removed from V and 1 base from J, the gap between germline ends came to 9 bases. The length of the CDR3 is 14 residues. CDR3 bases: TGCAGTGCTAGAGATGACTTCTGGAACACTGAAGCTTTCTTT. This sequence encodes CSARDDFWNTEAFF.

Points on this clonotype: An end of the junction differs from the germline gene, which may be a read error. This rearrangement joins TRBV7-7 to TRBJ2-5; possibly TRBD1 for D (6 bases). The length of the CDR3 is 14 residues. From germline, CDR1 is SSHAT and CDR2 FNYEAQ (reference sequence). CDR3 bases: TGTGCTAGCAGCGCCACAGGGTGGGGAGAGACCCAGTACTTC. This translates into CASSATGWGETQYF.

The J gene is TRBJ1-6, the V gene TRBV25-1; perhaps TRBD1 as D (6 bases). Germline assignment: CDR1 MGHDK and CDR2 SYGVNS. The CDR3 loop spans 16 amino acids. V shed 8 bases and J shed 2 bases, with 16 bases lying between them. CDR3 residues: CASRPPQGPYNSPLHF. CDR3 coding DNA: TGTGCCAGCCGCCCCCCCCAGGGGCCCTATAATTCACCCCTCCACTTT. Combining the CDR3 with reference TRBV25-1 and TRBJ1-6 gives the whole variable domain EADIYQTPRYLVIGTGKKITLECSQTMGHDKMYWYQQDPGMELHLIHYSYGVNSTEKGDLSSESTVSRIRTEHFPLTLESARPSHTSQYLCASRPPQGPYNSPLHFGNGTRLTVT.

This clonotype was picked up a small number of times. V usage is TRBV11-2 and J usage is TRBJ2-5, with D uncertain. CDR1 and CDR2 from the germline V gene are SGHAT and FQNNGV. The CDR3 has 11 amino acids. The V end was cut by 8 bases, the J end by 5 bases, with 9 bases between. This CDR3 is CASEGVETQYF. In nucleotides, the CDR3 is TGTGCCAGCGAAGGCGTTGAGACCCAGTACTTC.

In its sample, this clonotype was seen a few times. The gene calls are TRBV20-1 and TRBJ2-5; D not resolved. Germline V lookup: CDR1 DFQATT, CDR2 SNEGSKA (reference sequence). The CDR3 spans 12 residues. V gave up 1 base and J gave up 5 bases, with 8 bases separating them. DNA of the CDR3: TGCAGTGCTAGAGGAGAGTTGGAGACCCAGTACTTC. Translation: CSARGELETQYF.

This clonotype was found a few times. The CDR3 nucleotides are TGCAGCGTCTTTGACAGGGGCCGACCCGGGGAGCTGTTTTTT. It specifies CSVFDRGRPGELFF. The genes are TRBV29-1 and TRBJ2-2; 8 nucleotides agree with TRBD1. Germline CDR1 reads SQVTM; CDR2 reads ANQGSEA. Unmatched junction bases numbered 9, after V lost 6 bases and J lost 6 bases. CDR3 length equals 14 residues.

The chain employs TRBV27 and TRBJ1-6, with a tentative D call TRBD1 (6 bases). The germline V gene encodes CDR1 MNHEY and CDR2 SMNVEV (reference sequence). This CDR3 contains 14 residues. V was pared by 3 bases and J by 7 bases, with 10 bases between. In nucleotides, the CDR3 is TGTGCCAGCAGTTTCGCAGGGGTGAATTCACCCCTCCACTTT. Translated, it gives CASSFAGVNSPLHF.

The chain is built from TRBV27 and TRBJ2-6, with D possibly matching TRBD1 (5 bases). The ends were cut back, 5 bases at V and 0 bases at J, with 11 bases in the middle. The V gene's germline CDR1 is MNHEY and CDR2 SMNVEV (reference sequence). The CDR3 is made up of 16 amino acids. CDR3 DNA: TGTGCCAGCAGTCCAGGACAAGTCTCTGGGGCCAACGTCCTGACTTTC. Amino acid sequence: CASSPGQVSGANVLTF.

The CDR3 spells CSAFLVGNTEAFF. In DNA form, the CDR3 reads TGCAGTGCTTTCCTAGTTGGTAACACTGAAGCTTTCTTT. The chain recombines TRBV20-1 with TRBJ1-1, with D hard to call. Trimming took off 5 bases at V and 2 bases at J, with 12 bases between the two ends. CDR1 is DFQATT, CDR2 SNEGSKA, per germline (reference sequence). CDR3 length: 13 residues.

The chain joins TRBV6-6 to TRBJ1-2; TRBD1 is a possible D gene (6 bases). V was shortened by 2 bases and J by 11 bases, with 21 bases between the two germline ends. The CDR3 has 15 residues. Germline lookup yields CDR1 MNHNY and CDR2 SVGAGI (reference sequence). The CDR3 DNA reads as TGTGCCAGCAGTTACGGTTCTGACAGGCAGGGTGGATACACCTTC. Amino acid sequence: CASSYGSDRQGGYTF.

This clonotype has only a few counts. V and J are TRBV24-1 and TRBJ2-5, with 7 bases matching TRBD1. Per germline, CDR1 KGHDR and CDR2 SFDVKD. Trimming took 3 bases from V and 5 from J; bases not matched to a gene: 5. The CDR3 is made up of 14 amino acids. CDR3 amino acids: CATSDRQGTETQYF. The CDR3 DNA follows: TGTGCCACCAGTGATCGACAGGGAACGGAGACCCAGTACTTC.

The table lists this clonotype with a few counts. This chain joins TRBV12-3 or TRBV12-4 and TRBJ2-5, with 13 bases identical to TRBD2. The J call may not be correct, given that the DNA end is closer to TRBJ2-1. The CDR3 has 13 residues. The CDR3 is CASSGTSGEEQFF. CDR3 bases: TGTGCCAGCAGCGGGACTAGCGGGGAGGAGCAGTTCTTC.

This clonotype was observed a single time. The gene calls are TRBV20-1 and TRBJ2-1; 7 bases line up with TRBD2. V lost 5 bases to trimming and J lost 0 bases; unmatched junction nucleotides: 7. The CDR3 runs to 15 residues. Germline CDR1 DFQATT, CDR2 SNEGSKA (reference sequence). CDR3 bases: TGCAGTGCTCAAATAGCGGGCAGCTCCTACAATGAGCAGTTCTTC. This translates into CSAQIAGSSYNEQFF.

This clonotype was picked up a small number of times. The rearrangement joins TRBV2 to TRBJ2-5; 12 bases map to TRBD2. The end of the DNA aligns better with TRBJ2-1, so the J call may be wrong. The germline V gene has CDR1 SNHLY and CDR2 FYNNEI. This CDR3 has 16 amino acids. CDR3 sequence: CASSAASGGASNEQFF. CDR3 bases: TGTGCCAGCAGCGCTGCTAGCGGGGGGGCCTCCAATGAGCAGTTCTTC.

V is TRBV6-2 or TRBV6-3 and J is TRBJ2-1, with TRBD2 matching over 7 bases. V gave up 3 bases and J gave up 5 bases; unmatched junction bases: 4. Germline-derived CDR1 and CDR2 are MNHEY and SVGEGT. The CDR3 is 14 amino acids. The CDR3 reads CASSYGLADNEQFF. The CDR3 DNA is TGTGCCAGCAGTTATGGGCTAGCGGACAATGAGCAGTTCTTC.